The 18 T cell receptor beta chains given below trace back to one sample, sequenced in a study of T cell responses to AZD1222 COVID-19 vaccine. Produced via immunoSEQ multiplex PCR; TCRdb's table is partial and in-frame only. The table has fewer than 150,000 clones, about 91% seen once. This material consisted of peripheral blood, taken 28 days after the second AZD1222 dose. Receptor source: an adult who received the AZD1222 COVID-19 vaccine.

The chain links TRBV30 to TRBJ1-5; 11 positions match TRBD1. Germline values: CDR1 GTSNPN, CDR2 SVGIG (reference sequence). V lost 1 base to trimming and J lost 2 bases; unmatched junction nucleotides: 10. The CDR3 spans 18 residues. Here the CDR3 reads CAWSAGTGGLGGNQPQHF. CDR3 DNA sequence: TGTGCCTGGAGTGCTGGGACAGGGGGATTAGGTGGCAATCAGCCCCAGCATTTT.

This clone was seen a single time. This sequence joins TRBV6-5 and TRBJ2-1; tentative D call: TRBD2 (6 bases). The CDR3 is 15 residues long. The germline V gene encodes CDR1 MNHEY and CDR2 SVGAGI. V was trimmed by 0 bases and J by 8 bases, leaving 14 bases between them. For the CDR3, the DNA is TGTGCCAGCAGTTACTCTGGGGGAGGCGGGCATGAGCAGTTCTTC. Its translation: CASSYSGGGGHEQFF.

The chain couples TRBV4-1 to TRBJ2-2, with D possibly being TRBD2 (6 bases). The V end lost 1 base, the J end lost 2 bases, and 8 bases lay between the germline ends. CDR3 length equals 15 residues. Germline values: CDR1 MGHRA, CDR2 YSYEKL. The CDR3 reads CASSQGLGNTGELFF. The DNA for the CDR3 is TGCGCCAGCAGCCAAGGACTAGGAAACACCGGGGAGCTGTTTTTT.

The rearrangement joins TRBV28 to TRBJ2-7; D unresolved. The CDR3 runs to 13 residues. The V gene's germline CDR1 is MDHEN and CDR2 SYDVKM. Between the trimmed V and J ends, which lost 5 bases and 5 bases, there was a span of 13 bases. The CDR3 spells CASSVGSWNEQYF. CDR3 in DNA: TGTGCCAGCAGTGTAGGTAGTTGGAACGAGCAGTACTTC.

The V and J genes are TRBV18 and TRBJ2-5; weak D call: TRBD1 (5 bases). Germline V gives CDR1 KGHSH, CDR2 LQKENI. This CDR3 region has 15 residues. V gave up 6 bases and J gave up 1 base, with 15 bases separating them. The CDR3 sequence: CASSPNGRAQETQYF. The CDR3 region has the DNA TGTGCCAGCTCCCCCAATGGCAGGGCCCAAGAGACCCAGTACTTC. The variable domain in full, with the rest retrieved from reference TRBV18 and TRBJ2-5, is NAGVMQNPRHLVRRRGQEARLRCSPMKGHSHVYWYRQLPEEGLKFMVYLQKENIIDESGMPKERFSAEFPKEGPSILRIQQVVRGDSAAYFCASSPNGRAQETQYFGPGTRLLVL.

A few counts support this clone. CDR3 region: CASSSCYRGRATQYF. CDR3 coding DNA: TGTGCCAGCAGCTCCTGCTACAGGGGGCGAGCGACCCAGTACTTC. The chain employs TRBV21-1 and TRBJ2-5; TRBD1 is taken as the D call from the table, unchecked against the DNA. TRBV21-1 is classified as a pseudogene. CDR3 length equals 15 residues.

This sequence joins TRBV28 and TRBJ1-3, with a tentative D call TRBD1 (5 bases). This CDR3 comprises 19 residues. V lost 2 bases and J 1 base, leaving 21 bases between the germline ends. Germline V lookup: CDR1 MDHEN, CDR2 SYDVKM. The CDR3 sequence: CASSLDPGLTTFSGNTIYF. The CDR3 coding sequence is TGTGCCAGCAGTTTAGACCCGGGACTCACTACCTTTTCTGGAAACACCATATATTTT.

J is TRBJ1-6 and V is TRBV18; D is uncertain. CDR3 length: 18 residues. CDR1 KGHSH and CDR2 LQKENI come from the germline V gene. With 5 bases removed from V and 0 bases from J, the gap between germline ends came to 17 bases. Here the CDR3 reads CASSNTQPSSSYNSPLHF. Written as DNA, the CDR3 is TGTGCCAGCTCAAACACTCAACCTTCAAGCTCCTATAATTCACCCCTCCACTTT.

The table lists this clone with a few counts. The rearrangement uses TRBV6-1 and TRBJ1-1; D is uncertain. This CDR3 contains 15 residues. The V and J ends lost 0 bases and 1 base respectively, with 9 bases between them. Germline V gene sequence: CDR1 MNHNS, CDR2 SASEGT. CDR3 loop: CASSEASQPNTEAFF. CDR3 nucleotides: TGTGCCAGCAGTGAAGCTTCTCAGCCGAACACTGAAGCTTTCTTT.

The count of this clone is one. The rearrangement uses TRBV19 and TRBJ1-6; no firm D call. This CDR3 region has 18 residues. Germline lookup yields CDR1 LNHDA and CDR2 SQIVND (reference sequence). Trimming removed 3 bases at V and 0 bases at J, with 15 bases between. The CDR3 is CASSMKDFLSSYNSPLHF. The CDR3 region has the DNA TGTGCCAGTAGTATGAAAGATTTTCTAAGCTCCTATAATTCACCCCTCCACTTT.

The gene calls are TRBV2 and TRBJ1-6; 9 bases fit TRBD1. Germline trimming cut 8 bases from V and 7 bases from J; bases unmatched to any gene: 6. Germline V lookup: CDR1 SNHLY, CDR2 FYNNEI. The CDR3 has 14 amino acids. DNA of the CDR3: TGTGCCAGCGGCCCACAGGGGGCGAATTCACCCCTCCACTTT. Translating it yields CASGPQGANSPLHF.

The chain has TRBV28 and TRBJ1-2; 9 bases are a match to TRBD1. The CDR3 is 15 amino acids. With 4 bases clipped from V and 5 bases from J, the junction kept 8 bases outside the gene matches. CDR1 and CDR2 from the germline V gene are MDHEN and SYDVKM. The CDR3 loop reads CASSSPDRGVYGYTF. As DNA, the CDR3 is TGTGCCAGCAGTTCACCCGACAGGGGGGTATATGGCTACACCTTC.

The J gene is TRBJ2-3, the V gene TRBV9, with D perhaps matching TRBD2 (6 bases). The V end lost 4 bases, the J end lost 2 bases, and 14 bases lay between the germline ends. The CDR3 sequence is 15 residues long. The V gene's germline CDR1 is SGDLS and CDR2 YYNGEE. The CDR3 loop is CASSPRRANTDTQYF. In DNA form, the CDR3 reads TGTGCCAGCAGCCCTCGGAGGGCCAACACAGATACGCAGTATTTT.

This chain joins TRBV2 and TRBJ2-1, with 11 positions matching TRBD2. With V trimmed by 4 bases and J by 4 bases, 0 bases remained unmatched. Germline CDR1 reads SNHLY; CDR2 reads FYNNEI. There are 14 residues in the CDR3. CDR3 protein: CASSGTSGYNEQFF. CDR3 in DNA: TGTGCCAGCAGTGGGACTAGCGGGTACAATGAGCAGTTCTTC.

This clone was picked up one time. The V gene is TRBV23-1, the J gene TRBJ1-6; D unresolved. TRBV23-1 is an open reading frame, and its role is uncertain. The CDR3 loop spans 11 amino acids. Trimming cost V 2 bases and J 14 bases, with 7 bases left between them. CDR3 sequence (DNA): TGCGCCAGCAGTCAAGAGAGGGCCCTCCACTTT. This sequence encodes CASSQERALHF.

This clone was seen once. V usage is TRBV28 and J usage is TRBJ1-5, with D maybe TRBD1 (6 bases). This CDR3 has 13 amino acids. The V and J ends lost 8 bases and 3 bases respectively, with 11 bases between them. CDR1 and CDR2 from the germline V gene are MDHEN and SYDVKM. This CDR3 is CASAGQLNQPQHF. CDR3 nucleotide sequence: TGTGCCAGCGCTGGACAGCTCAATCAGCCCCAGCATTTT.

V gene TRBV10-3 combines with J gene TRBJ1-1, with D possibly TRBD1 on 6 matching bases. The germline V and J ends were trimmed by 11 bases and 0 bases, with 10 bases remaining between them. The length of the CDR3 is 12 residues. Germline V CDR1 and CDR2: ENHRY, SYGVKD. This CDR3 is CAAGQMNTEAFF. As DNA, the CDR3 is TGTGCCGCCGGACAGATGAACACTGAAGCTTTCTTT.

The chain is built from TRBV5-1 and TRBJ1-4, with a weak D call TRBD1 (5 bases). V was cut by 5 bases and J by 1 base, with 12 bases left in between. There are 15 residues in the CDR3. CDR1 is SGHRS and CDR2 is YFSETQ in the germline V gene. CDR3 nucleotides: TGCGCCAGCAGTTTCTCGGGGCTAACTAATGAAAAACTGTTTTTT. This encodes CASSFSGLTNEKLFF. The variable domain in full, with the rest retrieved from reference TRBV5-1 and TRBJ1-4, is KAGVTQTPRYLIKTRGQQVTLSCSPISGHRSVSWYQQTPGQGLQFLFEYFSETQRNKGNFPGRFSGRQFSNSRSEMNVSTLELGDSALYLCASSFSGLTNEKLFFGSGTQLSVL.